This entry features one T cell receptor beta chain sequence. The antigen is not known. CDR1 and CDR2 (germline): MNHNS, SASEGT. Between the trimmed V and J ends, which lost 3 bases and 0 bases, there was a span of 12 bases. This CDR3 is built from 16 residues. The sample belongs to a study of OX40 agonist ivuxolimab in advanced cancers. For the study at large: Ivuxolimab, which patients received intravenously every 2 weeks, was dosed at 0.01 to 10 mg/kg. Allowance was made for prior anti-PD-1, anti-PD-L1 or anti-CTLA-4 therapy, and 35% to 40% had some.

The method was immunoSEQ multiplex PCR; TCRdb's version includes in-frame clones alone and lacks a portion of them. The sample has tens of thousands of clones; roughly 87% are singletons. Regarding the study as a whole: Nonresponders, in some cases, also had low normalized T-cell clonal expansion.

The specimen comprised CD4+ or CD8+ T cells sorted from blood, sampled in a trial of the OX40 agonist ivuxolimab. The chain has TRBV6-1 and TRBJ2-1; D uncertain. The receptor was isolated from an adult with an advanced solid tumor such as melanoma, head and neck, liver or kidney cancer. The CDR3 DNA sequence: TGTGCCAGCAGTGATGCACGAAGGAGCTCCTACAATGAGCAGTTCTTC. Protein sequence: CASSDARRSSYNEQFF.